Sequencing of this TCR beta chain was carried out in a study of blood T cell repertoires in COVID-19. The overall study: The cDNA or gDNA used as material had been derived from T cells, B-cell-depleted T cells, or PBMCs.

All enrollees were roughly 18 to 95 years old and from roughly 26 US areas. Researchers sorted participants into cohorts using their self-reported clinical history. Data came from immunoSEQ multiplex PCR; TCRdb stores just in-frame clones and leaves some out. The table includes approximately 300,000 clones, more than 70% detected once. The germline CDR1 and CDR2 sequences are LNHDA and SQIVND (reference sequence). The CDR3 contains 14 residues. Unmatched junction bases numbered 0, after V lost 4 bases and J lost 4 bases. This chain links TRBV19 with TRBJ2-3, with 12 bases lining up with TRBD2. This TCR was sampled from a woman in her 30s who had recovered from COVID-19. Sequencing was done on a sample of PBMCs or T cells enriched from blood (not recorded which). The CDR3, as DNA: TGTGCCAGTAGTACTAGCGGGGGGGCAGATACGCAGTATTTT. Protein sequence: CASSTSGGADTQYF. The full variable domain, with the rest looked up from reference TRBV19 and TRBJ2-3, is DGGITQSPKYLFRKEGQNVTLSCEQNLNHDAMYWYRQDPGQGLRLIYYSQIVNDFQKGDIAEGYSVSREKKESFPLTVTSAQKNPTAFYLCASSTSGGADTQYFGPGTRLTVL.